The clone carrying this T cell receptor (beta chain) was seen only a few times. Its specificity is not known. The data belong to a study of CD8 T cells in ankylosing spondylitis. Whole-study findings and limits: A TCR beta motif made of roughly eight highly homologous variants seemed typical of ankylosing spondylitis blood.

Germline loops: CDR1 LNHDA, CDR2 SQIVND (reference sequence). The CDR3 consists of 13 residues. The ends were cut back, 7 bases at V and 5 bases at J, with 12 bases in the middle. Preparation of TCR beta libraries was done by quantitative 5'-RACE with molecular barcodes. One entry per CDR3 protein results from TCRdb running MiXCR on the 5' RACE reads. The sample records approximately 100,000 distinct CDR3 sequences, less than 25% being singletons. This chain uses TRBV19 with TRBJ2-1; tentatively, D is TRBD1 or TRBD2 (5 bases each). This TCR was recovered from a male donor with ankylosing spondylitis. The material sequenced was synovial fluid, either unsorted or a sorted T cell fraction (not recorded which). The CDR3 reads CASKRDGHNEQFF. The CDR3, as DNA: TGTGCCAGTAAGAGGGACGGCCACAATGAGCAGTTCTTC. Variable domain in full (rest from reference TRBV19 and TRBJ2-1): DGGITQSPKYLFRKEGQNVTLSCEQNLNHDAMYWYRQDPGQGLRLIYYSQIVNDFQKGDIAEGYSVSREKKESFPLTVTSAQKNPTAFYLCASKRDGHNEQFFGPGTRLTVL.